The rows below give T cell receptor beta chains drawn from one sample of a study of patients and donors after allogeneic stem cell transplantation. MiXCR, applied by TCRdb to the RT-PCR reads, yields one record per CDR3 protein. The table includes about 960,000 distinct CDR3 sequences, about a sixth detected once. The sequenced sample was blood, either unsorted or a sorted T cell fraction (not recorded which). Receptors were obtained from a human donor who was either an allogeneic HSCT recipient or a stem cell or donor lymphocyte infusion donor (not recorded which). It is not recorded whose cells these are; they may come from a transplant donor. The CDR3 runs from the conserved cysteine through the conserved F or W. Each record gives: CDR3 protein, CDR3 DNA, V gene, J gene, D gene, clone size. A D gene is named only where the DNA matches it firmly. Where a row states a size, it is once, few, many or the class of an expanded clone; other rows omit it.

cdr3_aa: CASSLGRERSPLHF
cdr3_nt: TGTGCCAGCAGTTTAGGACGGGAAAGGTCACCCCTCCACTTT
v_call: TRBV12-3/TRBV12-4
j_call: TRBJ1-6
d_call: -
clone_size: many

cdr3_aa: CSASGTGNTEAFF
cdr3_nt: TGCAGTGCTAGTGGCACGGGGAACACTGAAGCTTTCTTT
v_call: TRBV20-1
j_call: TRBJ1-1
d_call: -
clone_size: -

cdr3_aa: CAIPGGTYGYTF
cdr3_nt: TGTGCCATCCCAGGTGGTACCTATGGCTACACCTTC
v_call: TRBV10-3
j_call: TRBJ1-2
d_call: -
clone_size: -

cdr3_aa: CASSLSADRAYEQYF
cdr3_nt: TGTGCCAGCAGTTTATCGGCGGACAGGGCCTACGAGCAGTACTTC
v_call: TRBV27
j_call: TRBJ2-7
d_call: TRBD1
clone_size: -

cdr3_aa: CASSPKVGVEQFF
cdr3_nt: TGTGCCAGCTCACCAAAGGTGGGGGTTGAGCAGTTCTTC
v_call: TRBV18
j_call: TRBJ2-1
d_call: -
clone_size: -

cdr3_aa: CASSPSGTGAVEQYF
cdr3_nt: TGTGCCAGCAGCCCATCCGGGACAGGGGCTGTCGAGCAGTACTTC
v_call: TRBV9
j_call: TRBJ2-7
d_call: TRBD1
clone_size: -

cdr3_aa: CASSVAAADTQYF
cdr3_nt: TGTGCCAGCAGCGTAGCGGCTGCAGATACGCAGTATTTT
v_call: TRBV9
j_call: TRBJ2-3
d_call: -
clone_size: once

cdr3_aa: CASRIRGREGAYTF
cdr3_nt: TGTGCCAGCAGAATCCGGGGCAGGGAAGGGGCCTACACCTTC
v_call: TRBV27
j_call: TRBJ1-2
d_call: -
clone_size: -

cdr3_aa: CASSYLPATNEKLFF
cdr3_nt: TGCGCCAGCAGCTACTTACCTGCAACTAATGAAAAACTGTTTTTT
v_call: TRBV5-1
j_call: TRBJ1-4
d_call: -
clone_size: many

cdr3_aa: CASSVVGAGELFF
cdr3_nt: TGTGCCAGCAGCGTAGTGGGGGCCGGGGAGCTGTTTTTT
v_call: TRBV9
j_call: TRBJ2-2
d_call: -
clone_size: -

cdr3_aa: CARRKGGPSSYEQYF
cdr3_nt: TGTGCCAGACGAAAGGGGGGCCCAAGCTCCTACGAGCAGTACTTC
v_call: TRBV21-1
j_call: TRBJ2-7
d_call: -
clone_size: -

cdr3_aa: CASRRTGDNYEQYF
cdr3_nt: TGTGCCAGCAGGCGGACAGGAGATAACTACGAGCAGTACTTC
v_call: TRBV11-2
j_call: TRBJ2-7
d_call: TRBD1
clone_size: -

cdr3_aa: CASSYSSRVGDLYEQYF
cdr3_nt: TGTGCCAGCAGTTACTCGAGTCGAGTAGGGGATCTCTACGAGCAGTACTTC
v_call: TRBV6-5
j_call: TRBJ2-7
d_call: -
clone_size: few

cdr3_aa: CASSYRVLGETQYF
cdr3_nt: TGTGCCAGCAGTTACAGGGTTTTAGGAGAGACCCAGTACTTC
v_call: TRBV2
j_call: TRBJ2-5
d_call: -
clone_size: -

cdr3_aa: CASSEQGASRGYTF
cdr3_nt: TGTGCCAGCAGTGAACAGGGAGCTTCTCGGGGCTACACCTTC
v_call: TRBV12-3/TRBV12-4
j_call: TRBJ1-2
d_call: -
clone_size: few

cdr3_aa: CASTRARTGELFF
cdr3_nt: TGTGCCAGCACCCGGGCGCGGACCGGGGAGCTGTTTTTT
v_call: TRBV27
j_call: TRBJ2-2
d_call: -
clone_size: -

cdr3_aa: CASRVQGRNTGELFF
cdr3_nt: TGTGCCAGCAGGGTACAGGGCCGGAACACCGGGGAGCTGTTTTTT
v_call: TRBV6-1
j_call: TRBJ2-2
d_call: -
clone_size: few

cdr3_aa: CASSPLGTVYEQYF
cdr3_nt: TGTGCCAGCAGTCCCCTGGGGACAGTCTACGAGCAGTACTTC
v_call: TRBV12-3/TRBV12-4
j_call: TRBJ2-7
d_call: TRBD1
clone_size: many

cdr3_aa: CASTKGLSAGENIQYF
cdr3_nt: TGCGCCAGCACGAAAGGGCTGTCGGCGGGTGAAAACATTCAGTACTTC
v_call: TRBV5-1
j_call: TRBJ2-4
d_call: -
clone_size: few

cdr3_aa: CASRTSGALTDTQYF
cdr3_nt: TGTGCCAGTCGAACTAGCGGGGCCCTCACAGATACGCAGTATTTT
v_call: TRBV27
j_call: TRBJ2-3
d_call: TRBD2
clone_size: few

cdr3_aa: CATSDSTSGIYEQYF
cdr3_nt: TGTGCCACCAGTGATTCGACTAGCGGGATTTACGAGCAGTACTTC
v_call: TRBV24-1
j_call: TRBJ2-7
d_call: TRBD2
clone_size: few

cdr3_aa: CASSLGGSGQAFF
cdr3_nt: TGTGCCAGCAGCCTCGGGGGTTCGGGGCAAGCTTTCTTT
v_call: TRBV7-6
j_call: TRBJ1-1
d_call: -
clone_size: few

cdr3_aa: CASSPTGNRIYEQYF
cdr3_nt: TGCGCCAGCAGCCCAACCGGGAACAGGATTTACGAGCAGTACTTC
v_call: TRBV4-3
j_call: TRBJ2-7
d_call: -
clone_size: -

cdr3_aa: CASSVRRPGGLYGYTF
cdr3_nt: TGCGCCAGCAGCGTCCGCCGACCGGGAGGGCTTTATGGCTACACCTTC
v_call: TRBV5-1
j_call: TRBJ1-2
d_call: -
clone_size: few

cdr3_aa: CASSRQGTHQPQHF
cdr3_nt: TGTGCCAGCAGCCGACAAGGAACTCATCAGCCCCAGCATTTT
v_call: TRBV6-1
j_call: TRBJ1-5
d_call: -
clone_size: -

cdr3_aa: CASSLGWDSPLHF
cdr3_nt: TGTGCCAGCAGCTTAGGGTGGGATTCACCCCTCCACTTT
v_call: TRBV7-9
j_call: TRBJ1-6
d_call: -
clone_size: -

cdr3_aa: CASSFNWNNEQFF
cdr3_nt: TGCGCCAGCAGCTTTAACTGGAACAATGAGCAGTTCTTC
v_call: TRBV5-1
j_call: TRBJ2-1
d_call: -
clone_size: -

cdr3_aa: CASSLVRGVSYNEQFF
cdr3_nt: TGTGCCAGCAGCTTAGTCAGGGGGGTCTCCTACAATGAGCAGTTCTTC
v_call: TRBV7-8
j_call: TRBJ2-1
d_call: -
clone_size: -

cdr3_aa: CASSLAPSAYEQYF
cdr3_nt: TGTGCCAGCAGTTTGGCGCCGTCGGCCTACGAGCAGTACTTC
v_call: TRBV12-3/TRBV12-4
j_call: TRBJ2-7
d_call: -
clone_size: -

cdr3_aa: CASSLDRRGNTIYF
cdr3_nt: TGTGCCAGCAGCTTGGATCGCAGAGGAAACACCATATATTTT
v_call: TRBV5-6
j_call: TRBJ1-3
d_call: -
clone_size: many

cdr3_aa: CASTPSRDTQYF
cdr3_nt: TGTGCCAGCACCCCCAGCAGAGATACGCAGTATTTT
v_call: TRBV7-9
j_call: TRBJ2-3
d_call: -
clone_size: -

cdr3_aa: CASSPSQVYGYTF
cdr3_nt: TGTGCCAGCAGCCCCTCTCAGGTGTATGGCTACACCTTC
v_call: TRBV5-6
j_call: TRBJ1-2
d_call: -
clone_size: few

cdr3_aa: CAISEQGLPSYEQYF
cdr3_nt: TGTGCCATCAGCGAACAGGGGTTACCCTCCTACGAGCAGTACTTC
v_call: TRBV10-3
j_call: TRBJ2-7
d_call: TRBD1
clone_size: -